The 20 T cell receptor beta chains in this list originate from one sample, sequenced in a study of shared clonotypes between healthy human individuals. TCRdb keeps only in-frame clones here, not all; method: immunoSEQ multiplex PCR. The table lists under 850,000 clones, 72% of them singletons. The sequenced sample consisted of memory CD4+ T cells sorted from blood. Indicated subset: CD45RA-negative fraction. The receptor source for this set is a woman aged 25 to 39 in good health.

In this sample, this clone turned up once. The chain links TRBV5-4 to TRBJ1-2; no definite D call. The CDR3 is made up of 13 amino acids. With 3 bases removed from V and 4 bases from J, the gap between germline ends came to 10 bases. The V gene's germline CDR1 is SGHNT and CDR2 YYREEE (reference sequence). The CDR3 DNA reads as TGTGCCAGCAGCTCGACCGGATCCTATGGCTACACCTTC. Amino acids: CASSSTGSYGYTF.

This CDR3 reads CASSNRRLAAPRGAQYF. For the CDR3, the DNA is TGTGCCAGCAGCAATCGGAGACTAGCGGCACCCCGGGGGGCCCAGTACTTC. The V and J genes are TRBV7-9 and TRBJ2-5, with 9 bases that match TRBD2. Germline loops: CDR1 SEHNR, CDR2 FQNEAQ (reference sequence). The CDR3 length is 17 residues. Germline trimming cut 5 bases from V and 9 bases from J; bases unmatched to any gene: 19.

The CDR3 here is CASSLKRSGFRETQYF. Written as DNA, the CDR3 is TGTGCCAGCAGCTTAAAACGTTCAGGGTTTCGGGAGACCCAGTACTTC. The chain combines TRBV7-6 with TRBJ2-5, with a possible D match to TRBD1 (5 bases). CDR1 SGHVS and CDR2 FNYEAQ come from the germline V gene. Trimming removed 2 bases at V and 5 bases at J, with 18 bases between. The CDR3 is made up of 16 amino acids. The full variable domain, rest sourced from reference TRBV7-6 and TRBJ2-5, is GAGVSQSPRYKVTKRGQDVALRCDPISGHVSLYWYRQALGQGPEFLTYFNYEAQQDKSGLPNDRFSAERPEGSISTLTIQRTEQRDSAMYRCASSLKRSGFRETQYFGPGTRLLVL.

The chain joins TRBV7-6 to TRBJ2-1; 11 nucleotides align to TRBD2. There are 17 residues in the CDR3. Germline lookup yields CDR1 SGHVS and CDR2 FNYEAQ. Trimming cost V 4 bases and J 4 bases; bases outside gene matches: 9. This CDR3 reads CASSSRGGLAAYNEQFF. In nucleotides, the CDR3 is TGTGCCAGCAGCTCGCGGGGGGGACTAGCGGCTTACAATGAGCAGTTCTTC.

This clone has only a few counts. The V gene is TRBV30, the J gene TRBJ2-2; 7 nucleotides agree with TRBD1. The CDR3 extends over 15 amino acids. CDR1 is GTSNPN and CDR2 is SVGIG in the germline V gene (reference sequence). The trim removed 8 bases at V and 4 bases at J, leaving 13 bases unmatched. This CDR3 is CATSREGAGTGELFF. The CDR3 region has the DNA TGTGCCACCAGTCGCGAGGGGGCTGGCACCGGGGAGCTGTTTTTT.

The chain recombines TRBV5-1 with TRBJ1-1; no definite D call. The CDR3 spans 13 residues. V was cut by 6 bases and J by 0 bases, with 9 bases left in between. Germline CDR1 and CDR2: SGHRS and YFSETQ. The CDR3: CASKNPLNTEAFF. As DNA, the CDR3 is TGCGCCAGCAAGAATCCACTGAACACTGAAGCTTTCTTT.

This sequence joins TRBV28 and TRBJ2-7; the D gene is possibly TRBD1 (5 bases). The germline V gene encodes CDR1 MDHEN and CDR2 SYDVKM. V gave up 6 bases and J gave up 4 bases, with 10 bases separating them. The CDR3 has 12 residues. CDR3 nucleotides: TGTGCCAGCAGGCCCAGGGCTTACGAGCAGTACTTC. Its protein is CASRPRAYEQYF.

The chain couples TRBV28 to TRBJ1-5; 10 bases match TRBD1. There are 14 residues in the CDR3. CDR1 is MDHEN, CDR2 SYDVKM, per germline. J was trimmed by 6 bases and V by 5 bases; bases with no gene match: 4. The CDR3 sequence is CASSAGQGSQPQHF. CDR3 nucleotides: TGTGCCAGCAGTGCGGGACAGGGGAGTCAGCCCCAGCATTTT.

This chain connects TRBV2 to TRBJ2-7; D is possibly TRBD2 (5 bases). Germline V gene lookup returns CDR1 SNHLY and CDR2 FYNNEI. Trimming cost V 4 bases and J 4 bases, with 20 bases left between them. The CDR3 consists of 16 residues. The CDR3 DNA sequence: TGTGCCAGCAGTGGGCGAGGACTCGGCTTTTTGTACGAGCAGTACTTC. Its protein product is CASSGRGLGFLYEQYF. Complete variable domain (other parts from reference TRBV2 and TRBJ2-7): EPEVTQTPSHQVTQMGQEVILRCVPISNHLYFYWYRQILGQKVEFLVSFYNNEISEKSEIFDDQFSVERPDGSNFTLKIRSTKLEDSAMYFCASSGRGLGFLYEQYFGPGTRLTVT.

The rearrangement uses TRBV7-2 and TRBJ2-3, with 13 bases aligning to TRBD2. The CDR3 has 17 amino acids. Germline V gene sequence: CDR1 SGHTA, CDR2 FQGNSA. Losses at the gene ends were 3 bases for V and 5 bases for J; bases not matched to a gene: 8. The CDR3 reads CASSLERTSGSGDTQYF. DNA of the CDR3: TGTGCCAGCAGCTTGGAAAGGACTAGCGGGAGTGGAGATACGCAGTATTTT.

Note on this clone: Other DNA variants within this sample encode the same CDR3. The gene calls are TRBV5-1 and TRBJ2-1; 9 nucleotides line up with TRBD2. The CDR3 loop spans 15 amino acids. Trimming cost V 0 bases and J 4 bases; bases outside gene matches: 2. Germline lookup yields CDR1 SGHRS and CDR2 YFSETQ. CDR3: CASSLASGGYNEQFF. CDR3 bases: TGCGCCAGCAGCTTGGCGAGCGGGGGGTACAATGAGCAGTTCTTC.

The chain has TRBV28 and TRBJ1-2; no clear D. The ends were cut back, 6 bases at V and 2 bases at J, with 10 bases in the middle. Germline loops: CDR1 MDHEN, CDR2 SYDVKM. This CDR3 region has 13 residues. CDR3 region: CASRSGPNYGYTF. The CDR3 DNA sequence: TGTGCCAGCAGGTCAGGACCGAACTATGGCTACACCTTC.

The sample holds a few counts of this clone. The chain joins TRBV18 to TRBJ1-5; D might be TRBD1 (6 bases). The V gene's germline CDR1 is KGHSH and CDR2 LQKENI. With 6 bases removed from V and 4 bases from J, the gap between germline ends came to 13 bases. The CDR3 contains 14 residues. The DNA of the CDR3 is TGTGCCAGCTCGCCCGGACAGATTAATCAGCCCCAGCATTTT. The encoded protein is CASSPGQINQPQHF.

V and J are TRBV30 and TRBJ2-7, with 8 bases matching TRBD1. The trim removed 4 bases at V and 6 bases at J, leaving 14 bases unmatched. Germline CDR1 and CDR2: GTSNPN and SVGIG (reference sequence). There are 15 residues in the CDR3. CDR3 loop: CAWILLPAGGSEQYF. CDR3 in DNA: TGTGCCTGGATCCTATTGCCCGCAGGGGGCAGCGAGCAGTACTTC. The whole variable domain, filled in from reference TRBV30 and TRBJ2-7, reads SQTIHQWPATLVQPVGSPLSLECTVEGTSNPNLYWYRQAAGRGLQLLFYSVGIGQISSEVPQNLSASRPQDRQFILSSKKLLLSDSGFYLCAWILLPAGGSEQYFGPGTRLTVT.

This chain joins TRBV10-2 and TRBJ1-1; a weak D match, TRBD1 (5 bases). Germline V gives CDR1 WSHSY, CDR2 SAAADI. Trimming left V 6 bases short and J 5 bases short, with 13 bases between. The CDR3 has 13 residues. CDR3 sequence: CASRENQGTEAFF. CDR3 DNA sequence: TGCGCCAGCAGAGAGAACCAGGGAACTGAAGCTTTCTTT.

The J gene is TRBJ2-3, the V gene TRBV28, with D perhaps being TRBD1 or TRBD2 (5 bases each). Trimming shortened V by 4 bases and J by 6 bases, and 17 bases separated the two germline ends. The CDR3 is made up of 15 amino acids. Germline lookup yields CDR1 MDHEN and CDR2 SYDVKM. CDR3 in DNA: TGTGCCAGCAGTTCCGGGACCCTTACCCTGGATACGCAGTATTTT. Its protein product is CASSSGTLTLDTQYF.

The V call is TRBV7-6, the J call TRBJ2-7; 8 bases are a match to TRBD1. Unmatched junction bases numbered 9, after V lost 5 bases and J lost 3 bases. In germline, CDR1 is SGHVS, CDR2 FNYEAQ. CDR3 length: 15 residues. This CDR3 reads CASSPRAGQDYEQYF. CDR3 nucleotide sequence: TGTGCCAGCAGCCCACGGGCGGGACAGGACTACGAGCAGTACTTC. Variable domain in full (rest from reference TRBV7-6 and TRBJ2-7): GAGVSQSPRYKVTKRGQDVALRCDPISGHVSLYWYRQALGQGPEFLTYFNYEAQQDKSGLPNDRFSAERPEGSISTLTIQRTEQRDSAMYRCASSPRAGQDYEQYFGPGTRLTVT.

This chain links TRBV5-1 with TRBJ1-4; D may be TRBD1 (5 bases). V dropped 2 bases and J dropped 5 bases, with 16 bases sitting between them. The germline CDR1 and CDR2 sequences are SGHRS and YFSETQ. The CDR3 is 16 residues long. The CDR3, as DNA: TGCGCCAGCAGCTTACAACAAGCAGGGCTAAATGAAAAACTGTTTTTT. Translation gives CASSLQQAGLNEKLFF.

The V gene is TRBV19, the J gene TRBJ2-7; D is tentatively TRBD1 or TRBD2 (5 bases each). CDR1 is LNHDA and CDR2 is SQIVND in the germline V gene (reference sequence). The V gene lost 5 bases and the J gene lost 3 bases, with 20 bases spanning the gap. CDR3 length: 16 residues. The CDR3 spells CASSAPRGVLHYEQYF. The CDR3 coding sequence is TGTGCCAGTAGTGCCCCGAGAGGGGTTCTACACTACGAGCAGTACTTC.

The chain uses TRBV11-1 and TRBJ2-7; D ambiguous. Germline V gene lookup returns CDR1 SGHAT and CDR2 FQDESV (reference sequence). The CDR3 has 12 amino acids. V was cut by 3 bases and J by 3 bases, with 6 bases left in between. The CDR3 loop is CASSLGRYEQYF. The CDR3 DNA follows: TGTGCCAGCAGCTTGGGCCGCTACGAGCAGTACTTC.